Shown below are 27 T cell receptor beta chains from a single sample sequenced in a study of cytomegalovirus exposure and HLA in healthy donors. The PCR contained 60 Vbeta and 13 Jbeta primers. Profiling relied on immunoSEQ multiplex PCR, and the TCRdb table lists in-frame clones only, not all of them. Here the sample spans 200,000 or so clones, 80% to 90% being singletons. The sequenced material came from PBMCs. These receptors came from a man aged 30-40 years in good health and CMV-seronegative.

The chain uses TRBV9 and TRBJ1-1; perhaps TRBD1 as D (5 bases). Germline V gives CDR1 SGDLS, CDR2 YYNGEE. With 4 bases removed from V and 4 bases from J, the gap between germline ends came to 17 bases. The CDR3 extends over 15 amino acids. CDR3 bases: TGTGCCAGCAGCTCACGCAGGGAGGGAGGCACTGAAGCTTTCTTT. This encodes CASSSRREGGTEAFF.

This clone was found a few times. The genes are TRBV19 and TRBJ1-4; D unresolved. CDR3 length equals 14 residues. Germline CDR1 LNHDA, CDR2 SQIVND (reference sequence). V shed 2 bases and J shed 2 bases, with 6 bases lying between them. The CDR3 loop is CASSIPGTNEKLFF. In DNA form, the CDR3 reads TGTGCCAGTAGTATACCGGGTACTAATGAAAAACTGTTTTTT.

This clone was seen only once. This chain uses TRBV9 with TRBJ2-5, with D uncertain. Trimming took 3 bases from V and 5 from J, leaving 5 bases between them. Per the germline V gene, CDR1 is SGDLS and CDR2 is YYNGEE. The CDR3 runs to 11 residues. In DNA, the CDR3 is TGTGCCAGCAGCGCAGATGAGACCCAGTACTTC. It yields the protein CASSADETQYF.

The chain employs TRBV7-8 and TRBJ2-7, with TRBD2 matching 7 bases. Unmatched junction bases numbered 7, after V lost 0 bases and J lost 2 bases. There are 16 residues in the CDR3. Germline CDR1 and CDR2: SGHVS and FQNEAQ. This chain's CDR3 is CASSLALGLTTYEQYF. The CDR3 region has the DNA TGTGCCAGCAGCTTAGCTTTGGGACTAACAACCTACGAGCAGTACTTC. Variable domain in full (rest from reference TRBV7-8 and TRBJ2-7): GAGVSQSPRYKVAKRGQDVALRCDPISGHVSLFWYQQALGQGPEFLTYFQNEAQLDKSGLPSDRFFAERPEGSVSTLKIQRTQQEDSAVYLCASSLALGLTTYEQYFGPGTRLTVT.

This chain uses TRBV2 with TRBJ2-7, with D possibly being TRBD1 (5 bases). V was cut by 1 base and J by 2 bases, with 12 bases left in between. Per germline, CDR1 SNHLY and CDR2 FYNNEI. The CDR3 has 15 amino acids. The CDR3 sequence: CASSEGTPSPYEQYF. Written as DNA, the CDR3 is TGTGCCAGCAGTGAAGGGACACCATCGCCCTACGAGCAGTACTTC.

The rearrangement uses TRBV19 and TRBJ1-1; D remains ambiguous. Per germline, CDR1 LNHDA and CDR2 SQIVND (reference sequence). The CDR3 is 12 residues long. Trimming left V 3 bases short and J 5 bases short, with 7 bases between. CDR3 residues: CASSMRRTEAFF. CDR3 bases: TGTGCCAGTAGTATGCGGAGGACTGAAGCTTTCTTT.

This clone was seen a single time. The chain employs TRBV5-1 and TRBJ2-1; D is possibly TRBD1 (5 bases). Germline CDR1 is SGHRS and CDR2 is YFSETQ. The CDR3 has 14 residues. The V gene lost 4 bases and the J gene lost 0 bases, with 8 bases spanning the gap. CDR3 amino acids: CASSEDSSYNEQFF. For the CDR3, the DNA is TGCGCCAGCAGCGAAGACAGCTCCTACAATGAGCAGTTCTTC.

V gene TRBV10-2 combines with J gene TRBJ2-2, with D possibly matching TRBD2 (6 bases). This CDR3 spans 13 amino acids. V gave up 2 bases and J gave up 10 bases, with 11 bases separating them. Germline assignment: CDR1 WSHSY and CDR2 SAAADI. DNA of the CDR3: TGCGCCAGCAGTGAGATTGGGGGGACGGAGCTGTTTTTT. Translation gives CASSEIGGTELFF.

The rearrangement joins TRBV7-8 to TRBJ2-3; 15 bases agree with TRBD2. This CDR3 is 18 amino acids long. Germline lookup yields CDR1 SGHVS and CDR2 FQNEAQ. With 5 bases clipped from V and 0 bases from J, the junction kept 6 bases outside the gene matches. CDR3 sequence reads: CASSPPGLAGGSTDTQYF. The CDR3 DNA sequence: TGTGCCAGCAGCCCACCGGGACTAGCGGGGGGTAGCACAGATACGCAGTATTTT.

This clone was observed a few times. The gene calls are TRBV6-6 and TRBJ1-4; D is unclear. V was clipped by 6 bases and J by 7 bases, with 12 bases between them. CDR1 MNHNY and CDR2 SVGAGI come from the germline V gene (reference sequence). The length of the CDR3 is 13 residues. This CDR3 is CASRGTRREKLFF. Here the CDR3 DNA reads TGTGCCAGCAGGGGAACTAGGCGTGAAAAACTGTTTTTT.

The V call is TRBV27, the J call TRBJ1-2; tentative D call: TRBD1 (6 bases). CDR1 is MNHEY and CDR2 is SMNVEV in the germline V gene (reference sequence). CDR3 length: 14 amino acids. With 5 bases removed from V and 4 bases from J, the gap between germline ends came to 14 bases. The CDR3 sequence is CASSTQGWSYGYTF. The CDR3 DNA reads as TGTGCCAGCAGTACACAGGGATGGAGCTATGGCTACACCTTC.

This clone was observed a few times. The CDR3 sequence: CATHRGGDTEAFF. CDR3 coding DNA: TGTGCCACTCACAGGGGGGGAGATACTGAAGCTTTCTTT. V gene TRBV6-5 combines with J gene TRBJ1-1; TRBD1 aligns across 8 bases. This CDR3 has 13 amino acids. The V segment lost 10 bases and the J segment 5 bases; nucleotides outside the gene matches: 9. Germline V gene lookup returns CDR1 MNHEY and CDR2 SVGAGI.

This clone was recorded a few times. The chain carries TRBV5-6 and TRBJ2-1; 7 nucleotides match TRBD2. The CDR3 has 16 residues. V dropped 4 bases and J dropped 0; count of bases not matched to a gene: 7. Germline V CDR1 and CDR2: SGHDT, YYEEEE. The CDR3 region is CASSPSGGSSYNEQFF. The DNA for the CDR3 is TGTGCCAGCAGCCCATCGGGCGGGAGCTCCTACAATGAGCAGTTCTTC. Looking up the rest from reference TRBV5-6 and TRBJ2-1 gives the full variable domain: DAGVTQSPTHLIKTRGQQVTLRCSPKSGHDTVSWYQQALGQGPQFIFQYYEEEERQRGNFPDRFSGHQFPNYSSELNVNALLLGDSALYLCASSPSGGSSYNEQFFGPGTRLTVL.

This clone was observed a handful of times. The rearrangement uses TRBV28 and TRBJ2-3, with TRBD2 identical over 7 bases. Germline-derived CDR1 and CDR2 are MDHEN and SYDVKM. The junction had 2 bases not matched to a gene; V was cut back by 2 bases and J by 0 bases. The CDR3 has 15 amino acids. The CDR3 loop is CASSLAGVSTDTQYF. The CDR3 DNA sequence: TGTGCCAGCAGTTTAGCGGGGGTTAGCACAGATACGCAGTATTTT.

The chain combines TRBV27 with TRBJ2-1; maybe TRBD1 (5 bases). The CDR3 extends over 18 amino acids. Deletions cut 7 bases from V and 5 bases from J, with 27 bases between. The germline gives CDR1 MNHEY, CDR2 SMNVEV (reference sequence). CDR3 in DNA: TGTGCCAGCACCTCGCCATTATCCAGGACAACCTCTCACAATGAGCAGTTCTTC. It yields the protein CASTSPLSRTTSHNEQFF.

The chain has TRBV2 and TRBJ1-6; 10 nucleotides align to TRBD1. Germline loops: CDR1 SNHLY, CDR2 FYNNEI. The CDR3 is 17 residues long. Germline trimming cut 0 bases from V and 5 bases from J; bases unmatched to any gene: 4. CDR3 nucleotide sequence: TGTGCCAGCAGTGAAGCCGGGACAGGGGTAAATAATTCACCCCTCCACTTT. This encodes CASSEAGTGVNNSPLHF.

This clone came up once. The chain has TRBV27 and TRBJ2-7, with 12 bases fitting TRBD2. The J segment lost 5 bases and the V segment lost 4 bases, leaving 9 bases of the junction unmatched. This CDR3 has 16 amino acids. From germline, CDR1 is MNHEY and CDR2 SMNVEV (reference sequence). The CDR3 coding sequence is TGTGCCAGCAGTTCCGATCTAGCGGGAGGGCCCCACGAGCAGTACTTC. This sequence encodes CASSSDLAGGPHEQYF.

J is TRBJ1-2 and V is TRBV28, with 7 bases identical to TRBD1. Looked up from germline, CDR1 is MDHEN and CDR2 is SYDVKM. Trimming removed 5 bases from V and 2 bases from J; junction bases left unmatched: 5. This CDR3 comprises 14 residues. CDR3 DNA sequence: TGTGCCAGCAGTGTCCTGACAGGGAACTATGGCTACACCTTC. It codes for CASSVLTGNYGYTF.

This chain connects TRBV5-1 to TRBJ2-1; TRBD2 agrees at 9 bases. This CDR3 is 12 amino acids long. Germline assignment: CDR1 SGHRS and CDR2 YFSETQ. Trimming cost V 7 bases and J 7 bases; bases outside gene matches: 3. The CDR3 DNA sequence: TGCGCCAGCTCGAGCGGGAGGAATGAGCAGTTCTTC. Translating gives CASSSGRNEQFF.

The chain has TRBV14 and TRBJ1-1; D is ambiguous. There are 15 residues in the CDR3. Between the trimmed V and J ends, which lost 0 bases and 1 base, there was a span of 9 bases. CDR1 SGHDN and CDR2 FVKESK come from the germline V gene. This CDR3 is CASSQERASNTEAFF. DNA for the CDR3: TGTGCCAGCAGCCAAGAGAGGGCATCGAACACTGAAGCTTTCTTT. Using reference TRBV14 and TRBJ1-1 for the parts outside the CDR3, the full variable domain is EAGVTQFPSHSVIEKGQTVTLRCDPISGHDNLYWYRRVMGKEIKFLLHFVKESKQDESGMPNNRFLAERTGGTYSTLKVQPAELEDSGVYFCASSQERASNTEAFFGQGTRLTVV.

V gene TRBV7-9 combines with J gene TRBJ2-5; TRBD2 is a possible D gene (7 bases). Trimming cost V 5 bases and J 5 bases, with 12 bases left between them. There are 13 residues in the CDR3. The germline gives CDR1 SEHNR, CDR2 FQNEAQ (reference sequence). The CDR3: CASSPGGLETQYF. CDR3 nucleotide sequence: TGTGCCAGCAGCCCCGGGGGGCTCGAGACCCAGTACTTC. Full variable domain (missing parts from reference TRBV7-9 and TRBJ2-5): DTGVSQNPRHKITKRGQNVTFRCDPISEHNRLYWYRQTLGQGPEFLTYFQNEAQLEKSRLLSDRFSAERPKGSFSTLEIQRTEQGDSAMYLCASSPGGLETQYFGPGTRLLVL.

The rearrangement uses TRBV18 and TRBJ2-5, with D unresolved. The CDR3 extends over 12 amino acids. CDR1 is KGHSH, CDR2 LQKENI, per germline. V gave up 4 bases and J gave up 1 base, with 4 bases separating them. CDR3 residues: CASSRPQETQYF. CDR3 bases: TGTGCCAGCTCACGGCCCCAAGAGACCCAGTACTTC.

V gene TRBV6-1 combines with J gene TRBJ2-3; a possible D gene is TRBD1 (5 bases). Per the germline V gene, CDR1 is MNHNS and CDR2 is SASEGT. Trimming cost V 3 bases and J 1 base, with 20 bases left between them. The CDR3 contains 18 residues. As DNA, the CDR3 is TGTGCCAGCAGTGAGTATTGGGGCCTGGGCGGAGGCACAGATACGCAGTATTTT. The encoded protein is CASSEYWGLGGGTDTQYF.

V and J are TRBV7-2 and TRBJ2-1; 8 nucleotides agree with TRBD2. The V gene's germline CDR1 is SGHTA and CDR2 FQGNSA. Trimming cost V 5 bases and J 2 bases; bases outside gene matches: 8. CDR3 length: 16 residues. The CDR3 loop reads CASSPNTGGAYNEQFF. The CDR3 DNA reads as TGTGCCAGCAGCCCAAATACGGGAGGGGCCTACAATGAGCAGTTCTTC. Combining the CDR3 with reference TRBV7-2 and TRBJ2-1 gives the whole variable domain GAGVSQSPSNKVTEKGKDVELRCDPISGHTALYWYRQSLGQGLEFLIYFQGNSAPDKSGLPSDRFSAERTGGSVSTLTIQRTQQEDSAVYLCASSPNTGGAYNEQFFGPGTRLTVL.

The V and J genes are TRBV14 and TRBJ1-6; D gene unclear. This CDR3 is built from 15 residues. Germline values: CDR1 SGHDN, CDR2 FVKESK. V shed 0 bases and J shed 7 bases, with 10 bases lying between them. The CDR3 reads CASSQERVSNSPLHF. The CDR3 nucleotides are TGTGCCAGCAGCCAAGAGAGGGTCAGCAATTCACCCCTCCACTTT.

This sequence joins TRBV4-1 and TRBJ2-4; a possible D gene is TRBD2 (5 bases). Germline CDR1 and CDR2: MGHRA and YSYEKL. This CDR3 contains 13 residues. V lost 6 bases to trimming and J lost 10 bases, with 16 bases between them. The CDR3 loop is CASSWRSSEIQYF. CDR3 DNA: TGCGCCAGCAGTTGGAGGTCGAGTGAGATTCAGTACTTC.

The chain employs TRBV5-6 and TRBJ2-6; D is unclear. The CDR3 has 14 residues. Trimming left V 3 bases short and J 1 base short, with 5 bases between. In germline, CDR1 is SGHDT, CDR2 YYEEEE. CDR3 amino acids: CASSYGSGANVLTF. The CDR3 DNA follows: TGTGCCAGCAGCTACGGGTCTGGGGCCAACGTCCTGACTTTC. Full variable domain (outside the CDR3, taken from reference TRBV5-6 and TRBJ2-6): DAGVTQSPTHLIKTRGQQVTLRCSPKSGHDTVSWYQQALGQGPQFIFQYYEEEERQRGNFPDRFSGHQFPNYSSELNVNALLLGDSALYLCASSYGSGANVLTFGAGSRLTVL.